The 32 T cell receptor beta chains given below trace back to one sample, sequenced in a study of T cells in localized non-small cell lung cancer. TCRdb keeps only in-frame clones here, not all; method: immunoSEQ multiplex PCR. This table holds about 59,000 clones, 70% to 90% found once. The sample consisted of peripheral blood, taken before any cancer treatment. Receptors originate from a man between 35 and 75 years old with stage I squamous cell lung carcinoma.

This clone came up once. CDR3 sequence (DNA): TGTGCCAGCAGCTTAGCCAGGGGGCGCCCGGATGGCTACACCTTC. Residues: CASSLARGRPDGYTF. The chain joins TRBV7-9 to TRBJ1-2; 8 nucleotides agree with TRBD1. V shed 0 bases, J shed 6 bases, and the junction held 6 bases outside the gene matches. The CDR3 covers 15 residues. Germline-derived CDR1 and CDR2 are SEHNR and FQNEAQ (reference sequence).

The chain employs TRBV7-3 and TRBJ2-2; 9 nucleotides line up with TRBD1. Per germline, CDR1 SGHTA and CDR2 FQGTGA. The CDR3 consists of 16 residues. The J segment lost 8 bases and the V segment lost 1 base, leaving 8 bases of the junction unmatched. CDR3 coding DNA: TGTGCCAGCAGCTTAAGCGGGACAGGGTTGGAGGGGGAGCTGTTTTTT. This encodes CASSLSGTGLEGELFF.

The gene calls are TRBV30 and TRBJ2-1, with TRBD2 matching over 9 bases. CDR1 and CDR2 from the germline V gene are GTSNPN and SVGIG (reference sequence). The CDR3 is 11 amino acids. With 2 bases clipped from V and 15 bases from J, the junction kept 5 bases outside the gene matches. CDR3 loop: CAWSSGTSRFF. The DNA for the CDR3 is TGTGCCTGGAGTTCCGGGACTAGCCGGTTCTTC.

The gene calls are TRBV9 and TRBJ2-7, with a possible D match to TRBD1 (5 bases). The CDR3 runs to 15 residues. Trimming cost V 0 bases and J 3 bases, with 13 bases left between them. The germline CDR1 and CDR2 sequences are SGDLS and YYNGEE. The CDR3 DNA sequence: TGTGCCAGCAGCGTAGAAGGGCTCGACAGCTACGAGCAGTACTTC. Translation gives CASSVEGLDSYEQYF.

The table lists this clone with a count of one. The CDR3 DNA is TGTGCCAGCAGCCCGCGACAGGGAACAGATACGCAGTATTTT. Amino acid sequence: CASSPRQGTDTQYF. This chain uses TRBV5-4 with TRBJ2-3, with 7 bases lining up with TRBD1. The CDR3 spans 14 residues. The germline CDR1 and CDR2 sequences are SGHNT and YYREEE (reference sequence). The V segment lost 4 bases and the J segment 3 bases; nucleotides outside the gene matches: 5. Full variable domain (missing parts from reference TRBV5-4 and TRBJ2-3): ETGVTQSPTHLIKTRGQQVTLRCSSQSGHNTVSWYQQALGQGPQFIFQYYREEENGRGNFPPRFSGLQFPNYSSELNVNALELDDSALYLCASSPRQGTDTQYFGPGTRLTVL.

This sequence joins TRBV6-5 and TRBJ2-2, with D hard to call. The CDR3 loop spans 15 amino acids. V was trimmed by 6 bases and J by 9 bases, leaving 20 bases between them. Germline CDR1 reads MNHEY; CDR2 reads SVGAGI. The CDR3, as DNA: TGTGCCAGCAGGGTTTTATTATCAGGAGCCAGGGAGCTGTTTTTT. This codes for CASRVLLSGARELFF.

The chain links TRBV19 to TRBJ1-1; a possible D gene is TRBD1 (5 bases). The ends were cut back, 4 bases at V and 4 bases at J, with 13 bases in the middle. The CDR3 length is 14 residues. Germline CDR1 LNHDA, CDR2 SQIVND (reference sequence). CDR3 loop: CASSTMGGVTEAFF. CDR3 in DNA: TGTGCCAGTAGTACGATGGGAGGGGTCACTGAAGCTTTCTTT.

The V and J genes are TRBV9 and TRBJ2-7; D gene unclear. Trimming removed 2 bases from V and 0 bases from J, with 12 bases in between. The germline V gene has CDR1 SGDLS and CDR2 YYNGEE. The CDR3 is made up of 15 amino acids. The CDR3 protein is CASSVSPSSSYEQYF. The CDR3 DNA reads TGTGCCAGCAGCGTCTCGCCATCGAGCTCCTACGAGCAGTACTTC.

The J gene is TRBJ1-5, the V gene TRBV18; no firm D call. The CDR3 contains 14 residues. Germline CDR1 KGHSH, CDR2 LQKENI. Trimming took off 3 bases at V and 4 bases at J, with 10 bases between the two ends. This CDR3 is CASSPGLPNQPQHF. CDR3 nucleotides: TGTGCCAGCTCACCGGGCCTACCGAATCAGCCCCAGCATTTT.

This clone showed up just once. V is TRBV7-2 and J is TRBJ2-5; D is unresolved. V lost 1 base and J lost 2, with 5 bases in between. This CDR3 has 13 residues. Germline-derived CDR1 and CDR2 are SGHTA and FQGNSA. Here the CDR3 reads CASSLGIQETQYF. DNA for the CDR3: TGTGCCAGCAGCTTAGGGATTCAAGAGACCCAGTACTTC.

The chain joins TRBV5-5 to TRBJ2-7; D possibly corresponds to TRBD1 (5 bases). The CDR3 contains 12 residues. Germline V gene data show CDR1 as SGHKS and CDR2 as YYEKEE (reference sequence). V dropped 2 bases and J dropped 6 bases, with 9 bases sitting between them. Here the CDR3 reads CASSLLGVEQYF. The CDR3, as DNA: TGTGCCAGCAGCTTATTAGGGGTCGAGCAGTACTTC.

The rearrangement joins TRBV20-1 to TRBJ1-1, with D hard to call. This CDR3 has 11 amino acids. Germline-derived CDR1 and CDR2 are DFQATT and SNEGSKA (reference sequence). V lost 5 bases and J lost 5, with 9 bases in between. CDR3 bases: TGCAGTGCTGTTACAAGGACTGAAGCTTTCTTT. Translation gives CSAVTRTEAFF.

The rearrangement uses TRBV5-1 and TRBJ2-2; D remains ambiguous. This CDR3 has 17 residues. Germline CDR1 is SGHRS and CDR2 is YFSETQ. Trimming took 1 base from V and 3 from J, leaving 16 bases between them. CDR3 nucleotide sequence: TGCGCCAGCAGCTTGTACTCTTCATCGGCAGACACCGGGGAGCTGTTTTTT. It specifies CASSLYSSSADTGELFF. Combining the CDR3 with reference TRBV5-1 and TRBJ2-2 gives the whole variable domain KAGVTQTPRYLIKTRGQQVTLSCSPISGHRSVSWYQQTPGQGLQFLFEYFSETQRNKGNFPGRFSGRQFSNSRSEMNVSTLELGDSALYLCASSLYSSSADTGELFFGEGSRLTVL.

The V and J genes are TRBV11-2 and TRBJ2-3; D remains unclear. V gave up 0 bases and J gave up 6 bases, with 13 bases separating them. Germline values: CDR1 SGHAT, CDR2 FQNNGV. The CDR3 is 15 amino acids. The chain's CDR3 is CASSLDRAPRDTQYF. For the CDR3, the DNA is TGTGCCAGCAGCTTAGACCGGGCCCCACGGGATACGCAGTATTTT.

The table lists this clone with a count of one. The chain combines TRBV27 with TRBJ1-1; D is possibly TRBD1 (6 bases). The CDR3 sequence is 15 residues long. Trimming pared 6 bases from V and 5 bases from J, leaving 19 bases between. Per germline, CDR1 MNHEY and CDR2 SMNVEV (reference sequence). The CDR3 region has the DNA TGTGCCAGCAGCCTAATCCAGGGGAGGGAGACTGAAGCTTTCTTT. As protein: CASSLIQGRETEAFF.

The chain is built from TRBV2 and TRBJ2-1; 9 bases are a match to TRBD2. V lost 8 bases to trimming and J lost 5 bases; unmatched junction nucleotides: 10. Germline CDR1 and CDR2: SNHLY and FYNNEI. This CDR3 is built from 15 residues. The CDR3 loop reads CASPRGSSGDNEQFF. The CDR3 coding sequence is TGTGCCAGCCCACGGGGATCTAGCGGGGACAATGAGCAGTTCTTC.

The V gene is TRBV5-1, the J gene TRBJ2-4; D assignment may be TRBD1 or TRBD2 (5 bases each). With 2 bases removed from V and 1 base from J, the gap between germline ends came to 7 bases. This CDR3 is 14 amino acids long. Germline CDR1 reads SGHRS; CDR2 reads YFSETQ. The CDR3 DNA follows: TGCGCCAGCAGCTTCGAGGGGGCCAAAAACATTCAGTACTTC. It specifies CASSFEGAKNIQYF.

The J gene is TRBJ2-1, the V gene TRBV7-8, with 8 bases matching TRBD1. After removal of 1 base from V and 7 bases from J, the junction contained 12 bases not matched to a gene. CDR3 length equals 17 residues. Germline-derived CDR1 and CDR2 are SGHVS and FQNEAQ. The CDR3 region has the DNA TGTGCCAGCAGCTTAGGCTTTCGGGGACAGGCGGATAATGAGCAGTTCTTC. Its protein is CASSLGFRGQADNEQFF. Complete variable domain (other parts from reference TRBV7-8 and TRBJ2-1): GAGVSQSPRYKVAKRGQDVALRCDPISGHVSLFWYQQALGQGPEFLTYFQNEAQLDKSGLPSDRFFAERPEGSVSTLKIQRTQQEDSAVYLCASSLGFRGQADNEQFFGPGTRLTVL.

The CDR3 sequence is CAWSSTGPGTEAFF. The CDR3 DNA reads TGTGCCTGGAGTAGTACAGGGCCGGGCACTGAAGCTTTCTTT. The chain joins TRBV30 to TRBJ1-1, with D perhaps TRBD1 (6 bases). V shed 2 bases and J shed 4 bases, with 14 bases lying between them. The germline V gene has CDR1 GTSNPN and CDR2 SVGIG (reference sequence). The CDR3 sequence is 14 residues long.

This chain links TRBV25-1 with TRBJ2-1, with 8 bases fitting TRBD2. V shed 7 bases and J 0 bases; nucleotides not matched to a gene: 5. Germline lookup yields CDR1 MGHDK and CDR2 SYGVNS. The CDR3 has 15 residues. CDR3: CASTVAGSSYNEQFF. The DNA for the CDR3 is TGTGCCAGCACAGTAGCGGGGAGCTCCTACAATGAGCAGTTCTTC.

The rearrangement joins TRBV6-5 to TRBJ2-2, with TRBD1 identical over 9 bases. Germline loops: CDR1 MNHEY, CDR2 SVGAGI. The CDR3 length is 16 residues. Trimming removed 4 bases from V and 2 bases from J; junction bases left unmatched: 5. The CDR3 coding sequence is TGTGCCAGCAGTTCCGCGACAGGGGGTAACACCGGGGAGCTGTTTTTT. It translates to CASSSATGGNTGELFF.

J is TRBJ2-1 and V is TRBV5-1; 13 bases agree with TRBD2. Germline values: CDR1 SGHRS, CDR2 YFSETQ. The CDR3 is 15 amino acids. V was pared by 0 bases and J by 8 bases, with 2 bases of the junction left unmatched. CDR3 region: CASSLEGTSGDEQFF. DNA for the CDR3: TGCGCCAGCAGCTTGGAGGGGACTAGCGGGGATGAGCAGTTCTTC. The variable domain in full, with the rest retrieved from reference TRBV5-1 and TRBJ2-1, is KAGVTQTPRYLIKTRGQQVTLSCSPISGHRSVSWYQQTPGQGLQFLFEYFSETQRNKGNFPGRFSGRQFSNSRSEMNVSTLELGDSALYLCASSLEGTSGDEQFFGPGTRLTVL.

CDR3 DNA sequence: TGTGCCACCAGCAGAGATATAGGACAGGGTAGGATCTATGGCTACACCTTC. Residues: CATSRDIGQGRIYGYTF. This chain connects TRBV15 to TRBJ1-2, with 8 bases that match TRBD1. Germline V gives CDR1 LNHNV, CDR2 YYDKDF (reference sequence). The CDR3 consists of 17 residues. The trim removed 0 bases at V and 4 bases at J, leaving 10 bases unmatched.

The genes are TRBV28 and TRBJ1-2; a weak D match, TRBD1 (6 bases). The germline V and J ends were trimmed by 5 bases and 4 bases, with 14 bases remaining between them. Germline CDR1 MDHEN, CDR2 SYDVKM. The CDR3 spans 14 residues. The CDR3 spells CASSAPTGTYGYTF. CDR3 DNA sequence: TGTGCCAGCAGTGCCCCAACAGGGACCTATGGCTACACCTTC.

J is TRBJ2-7 and V is TRBV11-2; TRBD2 matches 9 bases. The CDR3 spans 16 residues. Trimming removed 5 bases from V and 4 bases from J; junction bases left unmatched: 12. CDR1 and CDR2 from the germline V gene are SGHAT and FQNNGV. The CDR3 DNA is TGTGCCAGCAGCCATGGACTTAGCGGGAGTATTTACGAGCAGTACTTC. It encodes CASSHGLSGSIYEQYF.

This clone was counted between two and nine times. This chain connects TRBV11-2 to TRBJ1-1; no clear D gene. The CDR3 length is 12 residues. Trimming shortened V by 5 bases and J by 7 bases, and 11 bases separated the two germline ends. Germline V lookup: CDR1 SGHAT, CDR2 FQNNGV. CDR3 sequence: CASSPEVGEAFF. In DNA, the CDR3 is TGTGCCAGCAGCCCTGAGGTCGGTGAAGCTTTCTTT.

The CDR3 here is CASSLIRMDYGYTF. The CDR3, as DNA: TGTGCCAGCAGCTTAATTAGAATGGACTATGGCTACACCTTC. The V call is TRBV13, the J call TRBJ1-2; D is ambiguous. The CDR3 contains 14 residues. V dropped 2 bases and J dropped 3 bases, with 10 bases sitting between them. Germline V gene data show CDR1 as PRHDT and CDR2 as FYEKMQ (reference sequence).

This CDR3 reads CASSLVASNEQFF. The CDR3 region has the DNA TGTGCCAGCAGCTTAGTAGCATCCAATGAGCAGTTCTTC. The chain uses TRBV7-9 and TRBJ2-1; D is undetermined. From germline, CDR1 is SEHNR and CDR2 FQNEAQ (reference sequence). The V and J ends lost 1 base and 6 bases respectively, with 7 bases between them. The CDR3 totals 13 residues.

The chain carries TRBV7-8 and TRBJ2-5; TRBD1 aligns across 7 bases. The ends lost 5 bases at V and 1 base at J; junction bases unmatched: 7. The CDR3 has 15 amino acids. Germline values: CDR1 SGHVS, CDR2 FQNEAQ. The DNA of the CDR3 is TGTGCCAGCAGCCGACCGACAGGGACCCAAGAGACCCAGTACTTC. Its protein product is CASSRPTGTQETQYF.

The chain couples TRBV5-1 to TRBJ2-1; D is unclear. CDR3 length: 15 amino acids. Germline V gives CDR1 SGHRS, CDR2 YFSETQ. Trimming pared 6 bases from V and 3 bases from J, leaving 16 bases between. The CDR3 nucleotides are TGCGCCAGCACCTGGACGGAACTCTACTACAATGAGCAGTTCTTC. Translated, it gives CASTWTELYYNEQFF.

The chain is built from TRBV7-9 and TRBJ1-2; no definite D call. In germline, CDR1 is SEHNR, CDR2 FQNEAQ (reference sequence). CDR3 length equals 16 residues. Trimming took 1 base from V and 7 from J, leaving 19 bases between them. CDR3: CASSLGAKDDWSGYTF. The CDR3 DNA reads as TGTGCCAGCAGCTTAGGGGCTAAGGATGATTGGTCTGGCTACACCTTC.

This chain links TRBV5-1 with TRBJ2-7; D perhaps matches TRBD1 (6 bases). The CDR3 runs to 24 residues. V lost 0 bases, J lost 3 bases, and 40 bases lay in between. Germline V gene data show CDR1 as SGHRS and CDR2 as YFSETQ. The CDR3 DNA follows: TGCGCCAGCAGCTTGGCCGATATAGGGGGACGCGGTACGACCAAACTCCGCTCGAGCTACGAGCAGTACTTC. It encodes CASSLADIGGRGTTKLRSSYEQYF.